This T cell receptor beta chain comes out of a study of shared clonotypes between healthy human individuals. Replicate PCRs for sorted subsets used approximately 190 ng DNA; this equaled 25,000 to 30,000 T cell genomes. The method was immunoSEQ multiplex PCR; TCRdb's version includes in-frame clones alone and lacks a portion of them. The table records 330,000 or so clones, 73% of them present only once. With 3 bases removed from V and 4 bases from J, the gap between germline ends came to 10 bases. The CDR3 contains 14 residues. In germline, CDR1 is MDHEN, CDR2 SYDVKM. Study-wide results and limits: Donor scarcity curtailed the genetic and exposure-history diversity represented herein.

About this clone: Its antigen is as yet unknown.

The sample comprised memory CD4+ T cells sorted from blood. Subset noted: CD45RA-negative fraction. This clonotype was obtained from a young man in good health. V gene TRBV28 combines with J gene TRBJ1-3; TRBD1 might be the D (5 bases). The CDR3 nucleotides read TGTGCCAGCAGTTTCCTCCGGGGGGGAAACACCATATATTTT. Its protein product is CASSFLRGGNTIYF.